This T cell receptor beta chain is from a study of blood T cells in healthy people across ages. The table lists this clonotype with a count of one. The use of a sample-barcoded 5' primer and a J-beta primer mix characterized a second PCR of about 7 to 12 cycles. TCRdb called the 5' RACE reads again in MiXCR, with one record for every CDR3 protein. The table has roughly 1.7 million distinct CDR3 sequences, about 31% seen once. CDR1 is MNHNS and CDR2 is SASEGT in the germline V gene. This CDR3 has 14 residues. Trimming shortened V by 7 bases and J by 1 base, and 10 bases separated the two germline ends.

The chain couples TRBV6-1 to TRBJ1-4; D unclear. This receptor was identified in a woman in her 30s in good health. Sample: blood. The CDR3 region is CASISGRTNEKLFF. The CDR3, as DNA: TGTGCCAGCATTTCGGGTCGAACTAATGAAAAACTGTTTTTT.